This T cell receptor beta chain was obtained from a study of preoperative IRX-2 immunotherapy in early breast cancer. Some clones are missing from TCRdb's copy, which holds only in-frame ones; the method was immunoSEQ multiplex PCR. The sample lists over 25,000 clones, around 83% occurring once. Regarding treatment: preoperative locoregional IRX-2 cytokine immunotherapy. The TCR sequence derives from a human donor with breast cancer. Sequenced material: lymph node tissue, taken from a patient treated with IRX-2 immunotherapy.

CDR3: CAWSSTRHQYNTGELFF. The CDR3, as DNA: TGTGCCTGGAGTTCGACTCGACACCAATATAACACCGGGGAGCTGTTTTTT. The V gene is TRBV30, the J gene TRBJ2-2; unclear D gene. V was clipped by 2 bases and J by 2 bases, with 18 bases between them. This CDR3 has 17 amino acids. Germline CDR1 reads GTSNPN; CDR2 reads SVGIG (reference sequence).